The clone carrying this T cell receptor beta chain was recorded once. The same CDR3 can be traced to other DNA sequences in this sample. This record comes from a study of T cells in narcolepsy. TCRdb's table, derived via immunoSEQ multiplex PCR, lists solely in-frame clones and lacks some. Of fewer than 40,000 clones listed, roughly three quarters are singletons. This CDR3 has 12 residues. From germline, CDR1 is SEHNR and CDR2 FQNEAQ (reference sequence). The V and J ends lost 5 bases and 4 bases respectively, with 5 bases between them. Sequencing used CD45RA- memory CD4+ T cells from PBMCs. This rearrangement joins TRBV7-9 to TRBJ2-2; D not certain. This clonotype was sampled from a human donor with narcolepsy. The CDR3 DNA is TGTGCCAGCAGCCCGAGCACCGGGGAGCTGTTTTTT. It translates to CASSPSTGELFF. The variable domain in full, completed from reference TRBV7-9 and TRBJ2-2, reads DTGVSQNPRHKITKRGQNVTFRCDPISEHNRLYWYRQTLGQGPEFLTYFQNEAQLEKSRLLSDRFSAERPKGSFSTLEIQRTEQGDSAMYLCASSPSTGELFFGEGSRLTVL.